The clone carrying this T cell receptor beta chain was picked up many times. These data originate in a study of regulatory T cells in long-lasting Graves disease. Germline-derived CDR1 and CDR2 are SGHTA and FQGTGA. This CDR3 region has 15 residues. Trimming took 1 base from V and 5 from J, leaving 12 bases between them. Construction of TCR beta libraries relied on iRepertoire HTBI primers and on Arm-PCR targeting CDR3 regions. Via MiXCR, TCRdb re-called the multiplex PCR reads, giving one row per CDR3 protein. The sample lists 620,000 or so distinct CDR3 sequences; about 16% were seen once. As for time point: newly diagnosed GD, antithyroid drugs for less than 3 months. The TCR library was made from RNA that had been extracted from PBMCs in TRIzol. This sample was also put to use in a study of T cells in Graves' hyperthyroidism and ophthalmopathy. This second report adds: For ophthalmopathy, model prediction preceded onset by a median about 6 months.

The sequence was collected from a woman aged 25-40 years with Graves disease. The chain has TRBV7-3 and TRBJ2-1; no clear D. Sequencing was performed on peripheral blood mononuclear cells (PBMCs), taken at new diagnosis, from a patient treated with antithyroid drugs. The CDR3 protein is CASSLKGRINNEQFF. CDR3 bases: TGTGCCAGCAGCTTAAAAGGACGGATCAACAATGAGCAGTTCTTC.